This T cell receptor (beta chain) emerged from a study of blood T cell repertoires in COVID-19 (TCRdb year 2020). For the study in its entirety: Samples from collaborators originated in the United States, Italy and Spain and spanned both the acute and convalescent phases of COVID-19. The prospective study material was composed of cDNA or gDNA derived from T cells, B-cell-depleted T cells, or PBMCs. Deeply sampled blood TCRbeta repertoires from subjects exposed to, actively infected with, or recovered from COVID-19 were included in the dataset. The repertoires were made available in a free public database intended to serve as a resource for research on the immune response to SARS-CoV-2. Samples were obtained from the ongoing ImmuneRACE study (first 160 participants) and from 1,254 subjects provided by 6 global collaborators. Nearly every sample came with metadata listing a de-identified subject ID, COVID-19 status, age in years and sex. Where HLA class I and class II types were available, the types were taken from metadata supplied by the sample provider, not from assay-based typing. Results the study describes overall, beyond this receptor: The quantity of clinical and demographic metadata differed by source and by participant and was supplied without curation.

A single count supports this clone. Which antigen it targets is not known. Base quality data are lacking; no much larger clone is found one base away. TCRbeta CDR3 regions were amplified from genomic DNA by means of the immunoSEQ Assay, a bias-controlled multiplex PCR. On the study's bioinformatics: The number of nucleated cells in each sample was estimated from the amplification of reference gene primers within the assay. To quantify the absolute abundance of each unique TCRbeta CDR3 rearrangement, sequence reads were collapsed and filtered. For each sample, productive Simpson clonality was calculated by taking the square root of Simpson's diversity index across productive rearrangements. TCRdb re-hosts the immuneACCESS table, in-frame sequences only. Its copies lack some clones; in the studies checked, an unresolved V gene accounts for under half of them, and the cause for the rest is not known. The DNA was the basis for D and trimming; V, J and clone size are from that table. The sample yields about 240,000 clones; roughly 89% were counted once. Approximately 9% of the sample rests with the top ten.

CDR1 and CDR2 were assigned from the germline V gene as SGHVS and FNYEAQ. From the cysteine up to the phenylalanine, the CDR3 has a length of 15 residues. The read is trimmed to its CDR3 DNA, 45 bases read in frame from base 1. The germline V and J ends show losses of 3 bases and 7 bases respectively, and no gene match explains 7 bases of the junction. In the prospective study, participants were about 18 to 95 years old, resided in fewer than 25 geographic areas of the United States, and were enrolled through a virtual design. In the prospective study, participants were assigned to cohorts based on the clinical history participants reported in a screening survey and a study questionnaire. For ImmuneRACE Cohort 3, a participant was defined as recovered based on two consecutive negative NP/OP PCR tests, clearance by a healthcare professional, or resolution of symptoms. In the prospective study, whole blood, serum and a nasopharyngeal or oropharyngeal swab were collected from each participant by mobile phlebotomists. Over an approximately 2-month period, participants in the prospective study had the option of providing additional blood draws and questionnaires. Prospective study blood samples were shipped either frozen or at room temperature before DNA extraction.

The clonotype comes from a man between 35 and 55 years old who had recovered from COVID-19. Recombination linked TRBV7-6 to TRBJ2-2; 8 bases in between match TRBD1. The sequencing sample was made of PBMCs or T cells enriched from blood (not recorded which). The CDR3 protein is CASSFLDRAGGELFF. The DNA is TGTGCCAGCAGCTTTCTGGACAGGGCGGGCGGGGAGCTGTTTTTT.